This T cell receptor beta chain was sequenced in a study of OX40 agonist ivuxolimab in advanced cancers. As regards this clone: Its specificity is unknown.

Generated by immunoSEQ multiplex PCR, the TCRdb table keeps only in-frame clones and is missing some. The repertoire holds approximately 40,000 clones, with 83% as singletons. Study-wide results and caveats: More expanded clones were found, on average, in CD8+ than in CD4+ T cells.

Looked up from germline, CDR1 is SGHNT and CDR2 is YYREEE (reference sequence). V shed 4 bases, J shed 8 bases, and the junction held 5 bases outside the gene matches. This CDR3 spans 12 amino acids. The rearrangement uses TRBV5-4 and TRBJ1-1; TRBD1 agrees at 7 bases. The receptor was derived from an adult with an advanced solid tumor such as melanoma, head and neck, liver or kidney cancer. The specimen was CD4+ or CD8+ T cells sorted from blood, collected in a trial of the OX40 agonist ivuxolimab. The CDR3 region has the DNA TGTGCCAGCAGCCACGACAGGGAAGAAGCTTTCTTT. Translated, it gives CASSHDREEAFF.